The 22 T cell receptor beta chains below all came from one sample that was sequenced in a study of human T cells and chemical hapten exposure. Each CDR3 protein is one row after TCRdb ran MiXCR on the RACE reads. The sample holds 300,000 to 450,000 distinct CDR3 sequences, 4.5% to 5.5% seen once. Time point denoted: pre-sensitization, week 0. Treatment meaning: therapeutic diphenylcyclopropenone sensitization with weekly scalp DPC. The specimen comprised whole blood, sampled in connection with sensitization to the hapten diphenylcyclopropenone (DPC). These receptors were obtained from a woman aged 18-29 years with alopecia areata. Some clones in this sample may be carry-over from other donors' samples.

In its sample, this clonotype was seen a few times. This chain links TRBV7-2 with TRBJ2-3, with a possible D match to TRBD1 (5 bases). The germline gives CDR1 SGHTA, CDR2 FQGNSA. The CDR3 has 15 amino acids. V shed 0 bases and J shed 1 base, with 8 bases lying between them. The CDR3 DNA sequence: TGTGCCAGCAGCTTAGCAGGCAGGGGCACAGATACGCAGTATTTT. As protein: CASSLAGRGTDTQYF.

This rearrangement joins TRBV10-2 to TRBJ2-5; unclear D gene. This CDR3 is built from 17 residues. Germline CDR1 reads WSHSY; CDR2 reads SAAADI. V was cut by 6 bases and J by 0 bases, with 20 bases left in between. DNA of the CDR3: TGCGCCAGCAGCGACACCCCGACCCGATTGTACCAAGAGACCCAGTACTTC. Its protein is CASSDTPTRLYQETQYF.

The rearrangement joins TRBV5-1 to TRBJ1-6; 7 bases match TRBD1. The length of the CDR3 is 13 residues. Per germline, CDR1 SGHRS and CDR2 YFSETQ. J was trimmed by 12 bases and V by 1 base; bases with no gene match: 4. The CDR3 DNA reads TGCGCCAGCAGCTTGACAGGGGTGGAACCCCTCCACTTT. It encodes CASSLTGVEPLHF. Combining the CDR3 with reference TRBV5-1 and TRBJ1-6 gives the whole variable domain KAGVTQTPRYLIKTRGQQVTLSCSPISGHRSVSWYQQTPGQGLQFLFEYFSETQRNKGNFPGRFSGRQFSNSRSEMNVSTLELGDSALYLCASSLTGVEPLHFGNGTRLTVT.

In its sample, this clonotype was seen a few times. The chain carries TRBV24-1 and TRBJ2-1; the match to TRBD2 covers 14 bases. Germline V gene data show CDR1 as KGHDR and CDR2 as SFDVKD. With V trimmed by 6 bases and J by 7 bases, 7 bases remained unmatched. CDR3 length equals 16 residues. The CDR3 nucleotides read TGTGCCACCAGTCTCCAGACTAGCGGGGGGGGGAATGAGCAGTTCTTC. It encodes CATSLQTSGGGNEQFF.

Ten or more counts support this clonotype. The chain employs TRBV7-2 and TRBJ2-1, with no clear D. The ends were cut back, 1 base at V and 0 bases at J, with 7 bases in the middle. The CDR3 extends over 15 amino acids. Germline V gene sequence: CDR1 SGHTA, CDR2 FQGNSA. CDR3 region: CASSLGQRSYNEQFF. In nucleotides, the CDR3 is TGTGCCAGCAGCTTAGGACAACGCTCCTACAATGAGCAGTTCTTC.

This clonotype was seen ten or more times. The chain employs TRBV27 and TRBJ1-1; no clear D gene. The germline CDR1 and CDR2 sequences are MNHEY and SMNVEV (reference sequence). The CDR3 has 14 residues. V was clipped by 10 bases and J by 5 bases, with 20 bases between them. The CDR3 region has the DNA TGTGCCACCCACCCAATGGGGATTCGGACTGAAGCTTTCTTT. Its translation is CATHPMGIRTEAFF.

This clonotype was picked up a small number of times. The V gene is TRBV6-2 or TRBV6-3, the J gene TRBJ2-2; D possibly corresponds to TRBD2 (6 bases). Per germline, CDR1 MNHEY and CDR2 SVGEGT. The CDR3 runs to 18 residues. V was cut by 2 bases and J by 1 base, with 17 bases left in between. Written as DNA, the CDR3 is TGTGCCAGCAGTTACCCTACGCCGGGGGAGCTGAACACCGGGGAGCTGTTTTTT. It codes for CASSYPTPGELNTGELFF.

The genes are TRBV5-1 and TRBJ1-1, with D hard to call. Trimming stripped 6 bases from V and 0 bases from J, with 15 bases between. The germline gives CDR1 SGHRS, CDR2 YFSETQ. This CDR3 has 15 amino acids. CDR3 DNA sequence: TGCGCCAGCACCCAACCCGATAAGCTGAACACTGAAGCTTTCTTT. Translation gives CASTQPDKLNTEAFF.

The rearrangement joins TRBV4-3 to TRBJ1-2; tentatively, D is TRBD1 (5 bases). The germline gives CDR1 LGHNA, CDR2 YSLEER. The V gene lost 0 bases and the J gene lost 3 bases, with 17 bases spanning the gap. This CDR3 contains 17 residues. For the CDR3, the DNA is TGCGCCAGCAGCCAAGATGGTCCGTCCGGGGGAGACTATGGCTACACCTTC. It yields the protein CASSQDGPSGGDYGYTF.

The chain recombines TRBV20-1 with TRBJ2-3; no definite D call. The CDR3 sequence is 15 residues long. V lost 3 bases, J lost 0 bases, and 13 bases lay in between. The germline V gene encodes CDR1 DFQATT and CDR2 SNEGSKA (reference sequence). For the CDR3, the DNA is TGCAGTGCTAGCATGCCCCAAATTAGCACAGATACGCAGTATTTT. Translated, it gives CSASMPQISTDTQYF.

This clonotype was seen a handful of times. The V and J genes are TRBV7-2 and TRBJ2-1; D possibly uses TRBD1 or TRBD2 (5 bases each). The V gene's germline CDR1 is SGHTA and CDR2 FQGNSA. V lost 2 bases and J 0 bases, leaving 11 bases between the germline ends. CDR3 length: 16 residues. The CDR3 loop is CASSLYWGSSYNEQFF. CDR3 nucleotides: TGTGCCAGCAGCTTATATTGGGGGAGCTCCTACAATGAGCAGTTCTTC. The entire variable domain, with the rest obtained from reference TRBV7-2 and TRBJ2-1, is as follows: GAGVSQSPSNKVTEKGKDVELRCDPISGHTALYWYRQSLGQGLEFLIYFQGNSAPDKSGLPSDRFSAERTGGSVSTLTIQRTQQEDSAVYLCASSLYWGSSYNEQFFGPGTRLTVL.

This clonotype has at least ten counts. The gene calls are TRBV10-3 and TRBJ2-7; 9 nucleotides line up with TRBD2. The CDR3 has 14 amino acids. With 5 bases clipped from V and 3 bases from J, the junction kept 5 bases outside the gene matches. Germline loops: CDR1 ENHRY, CDR2 SYGVKD. CDR3 sequence: CAISPGLASYEQYF. CDR3 bases: TGTGCCATCAGTCCGGGACTAGCCAGCTACGAGCAGTACTTC.

This clonotype was counted a few times. The rearrangement links TRBV9 to TRBJ2-3; D is uncertain. CDR1 and CDR2 from the germline V gene are SGDLS and YYNGEE. The CDR3 is 13 amino acids. With 0 bases removed from V and 8 bases from J, the gap between germline ends came to 10 bases. The CDR3 nucleotides read TGTGCCAGCAGCGTAGAATGGGAAGGTACGCAGTATTTT. It translates to CASSVEWEGTQYF.

This clonotype was observed at least ten times. J is TRBJ1-5 and V is TRBV10-3, with D tentatively TRBD1 (6 bases). Trimming took 0 bases from V and 4 from J, leaving 16 bases between them. CDR1 is ENHRY, CDR2 SYGVKD, per germline. This CDR3 is built from 17 residues. This chain's CDR3 is CAISESSGTGLNQPQHF. DNA for the CDR3: TGTGCCATCAGTGAGTCTTCGGGTACAGGGCTAAATCAGCCCCAGCATTTT.

This clonotype was detected only a few times. The chain is built from TRBV6-6 and TRBJ1-3; D is undetermined. Germline V gene data show CDR1 as MNHNY and CDR2 as SVGAGI (reference sequence). The ends were cut back, 6 bases at V and 2 bases at J, with 11 bases in the middle. The CDR3 has 14 residues. DNA for the CDR3: TGTGCCAGCAGAAGAGATACGACTGGAAACACCATATATTTT. This encodes CASRRDTTGNTIYF.

This clonotype was picked up many times. The rearrangement joins TRBV7-2 to TRBJ1-2; 8 nucleotides agree with TRBD1. This CDR3 contains 17 residues. V was clipped by 5 bases and J by 0 bases; unmatched bases: 11. Germline CDR1 SGHTA, CDR2 FQGNSA. CDR3 region: CASSQGQGPLANYGYTF. For the CDR3, the DNA is TGTGCCAGCAGCCAAGGACAGGGACCCCTAGCTAACTATGGCTACACCTTC. The full variable domain, in which reference TRBV7-2 and TRBJ1-2 provide the parts outside the CDR3, is GAGVSQSPSNKVTEKGKDVELRCDPISGHTALYWYRQSLGQGLEFLIYFQGNSAPDKSGLPSDRFSAERTGGSVSTLTIQRTQQEDSAVYLCASSQGQGPLANYGYTFGSGTRLTVV.

This clonotype was seen at least ten times. This chain links TRBV5-1 with TRBJ1-4; a weak D match, TRBD1 (6 bases). This CDR3 comprises 14 residues. V shed 4 bases and J shed 4 bases, with 11 bases lying between them. The germline gives CDR1 SGHRS, CDR2 YFSETQ. CDR3 region: CASSRTAFNEKLFF. CDR3 coding DNA: TGCGCCAGCAGCCGGACAGCTTTTAATGAAAAACTGTTTTTT.

This clonotype was detected once. V is TRBV20-1 and J is TRBJ2-7; D unclear. The V gene lost 4 bases and the J gene lost 3 bases, with 10 bases spanning the gap. The germline gives CDR1 DFQATT, CDR2 SNEGSKA (reference sequence). CDR3 length: 12 amino acids. DNA of the CDR3: TGCAGTGCTACCCTGTTTGACTACGAGCAGTACTTC. Translating it yields CSATLFDYEQYF.

This clonotype was seen more than once but under ten times. The V call is TRBV6-5, the J call TRBJ1-6; the D gene is possibly TRBD1 (6 bases). Trimming removed 6 bases from V and 6 bases from J, with 15 bases in between. The CDR3 is made up of 15 amino acids. Germline V lookup: CDR1 MNHEY, CDR2 SVGAGI. The CDR3 is CASSTAGAGNSPLHF. CDR3 bases: TGTGCCAGCAGCACCGCAGGGGCCGGTAATTCACCCCTCCACTTT.

This clonotype has a count of ten or more. The chain links TRBV7-2 to TRBJ2-1; D is possibly TRBD2 (5 bases). V dropped 3 bases and J dropped 5 bases, with 14 bases sitting between them. This CDR3 spans 15 amino acids. Germline V gives CDR1 SGHTA, CDR2 FQGNSA. CDR3 protein: CASSFGGSANNEQFF. In nucleotides, the CDR3 is TGTGCCAGCAGCTTTGGTGGTAGCGCGAACAATGAGCAGTTCTTC.

This clonotype was counted at least ten times. As DNA, the CDR3 is TGTGCCAGCAGCGTAGAACGGTACCAGTACTTC. Amino acid sequence: CASSVERYQYF. The J gene is TRBJ2-5, the V gene TRBV7-8, with D unresolved. Per germline, CDR1 SGHVS and CDR2 FQNEAQ. The V gene lost 5 bases and the J gene lost 10 bases, with 11 bases spanning the gap. This CDR3 comprises 11 residues.

The rearrangement joins TRBV6-5 to TRBJ2-6; maybe TRBD1 (5 bases). Trimming stripped 1 base from V and 0 bases from J, with 7 bases between. Germline lookup yields CDR1 MNHEY and CDR2 SVGAGI. The CDR3 consists of 16 residues. Here the CDR3 reads CASSYYRSSGANVLTF. The CDR3 DNA sequence: TGTGCCAGCAGTTACTACAGGAGCTCTGGGGCCAACGTCCTGACTTTC.